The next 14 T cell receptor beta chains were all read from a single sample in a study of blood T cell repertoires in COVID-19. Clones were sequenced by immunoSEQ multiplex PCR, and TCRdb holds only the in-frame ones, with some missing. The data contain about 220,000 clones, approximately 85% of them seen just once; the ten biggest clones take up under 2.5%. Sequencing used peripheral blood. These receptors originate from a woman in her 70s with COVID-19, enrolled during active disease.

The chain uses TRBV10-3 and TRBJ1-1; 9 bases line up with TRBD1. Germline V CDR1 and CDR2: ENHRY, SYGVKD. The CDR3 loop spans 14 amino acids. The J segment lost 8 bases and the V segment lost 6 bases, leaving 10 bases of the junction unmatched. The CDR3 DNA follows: TGTGCCATCAGAAGTGACAGGGGGTTTGAGGAAGCTTTCTTT. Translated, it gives CAIRSDRGFEEAFF.

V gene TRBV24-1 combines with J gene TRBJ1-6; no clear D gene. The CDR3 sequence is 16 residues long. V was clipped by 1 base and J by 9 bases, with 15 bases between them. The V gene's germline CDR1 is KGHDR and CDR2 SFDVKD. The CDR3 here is CATSDFGVVVSSPLHF. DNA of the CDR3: TGTGCCACCAGTGATTTTGGAGTTGTCGTCAGTTCACCCCTCCACTTT.

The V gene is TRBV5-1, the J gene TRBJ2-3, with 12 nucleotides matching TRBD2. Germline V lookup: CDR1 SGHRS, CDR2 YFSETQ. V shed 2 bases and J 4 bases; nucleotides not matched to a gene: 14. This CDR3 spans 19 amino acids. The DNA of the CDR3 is TGCGCCAGCAGCTTAGGGGGACTAGCGGGCCAGGGGGGCCCAGATACGCAGTATTTT. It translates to CASSLGGLAGQGGPDTQYF.

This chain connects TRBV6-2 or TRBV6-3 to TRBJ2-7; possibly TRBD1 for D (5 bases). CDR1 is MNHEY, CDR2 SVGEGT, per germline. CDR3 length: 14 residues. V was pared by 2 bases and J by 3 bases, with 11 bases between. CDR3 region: CASSYRTRGYEQYF. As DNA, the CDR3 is TGTGCCAGCAGTTACAGGACAAGGGGCTACGAGCAGTACTTC.

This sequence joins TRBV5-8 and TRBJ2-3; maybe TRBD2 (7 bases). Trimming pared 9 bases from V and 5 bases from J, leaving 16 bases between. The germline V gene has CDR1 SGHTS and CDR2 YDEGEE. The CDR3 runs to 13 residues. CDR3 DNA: TGTGCCACCGGGGGGCTCTATAGAGATACGCAGTATTTT. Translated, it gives CATGGLYRDTQYF.

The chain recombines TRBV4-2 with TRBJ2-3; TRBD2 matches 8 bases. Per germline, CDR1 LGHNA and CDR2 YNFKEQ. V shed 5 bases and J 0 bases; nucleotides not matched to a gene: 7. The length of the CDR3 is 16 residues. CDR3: CASSNGLAGSTDTQYF. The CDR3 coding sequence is TGTGCCAGCAGCAACGGGCTAGCGGGTAGCACAGATACGCAGTATTTT.

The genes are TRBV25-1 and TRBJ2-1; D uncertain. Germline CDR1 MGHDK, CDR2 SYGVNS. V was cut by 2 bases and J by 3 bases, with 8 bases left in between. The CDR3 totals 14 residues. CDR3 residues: CASSESLIYNEQFF. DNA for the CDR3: TGTGCCAGCAGTGAAAGCCTAATCTACAATGAGCAGTTCTTC.

The CDR3 spells CASSYLGTGEAFF. The CDR3 coding sequence is TGTGCCAGCAGTTACTTGGGGACAGGTGAAGCTTTCTTT. V usage is TRBV6-2 or TRBV6-3 and J usage is TRBJ1-1; 8 bases are a match to TRBD1. There are 13 residues in the CDR3. Germline CDR1 is MNHEY and CDR2 is SVGEGT. After removal of 1 base from V and 7 bases from J, the junction contained 2 bases not matched to a gene.

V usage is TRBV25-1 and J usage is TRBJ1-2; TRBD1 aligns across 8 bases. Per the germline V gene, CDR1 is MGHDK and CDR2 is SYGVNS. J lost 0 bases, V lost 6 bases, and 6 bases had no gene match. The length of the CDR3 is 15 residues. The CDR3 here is CASRAQGQANYGYTF. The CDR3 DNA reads TGTGCCAGCAGAGCTCAGGGACAGGCTAACTATGGCTACACCTTC.

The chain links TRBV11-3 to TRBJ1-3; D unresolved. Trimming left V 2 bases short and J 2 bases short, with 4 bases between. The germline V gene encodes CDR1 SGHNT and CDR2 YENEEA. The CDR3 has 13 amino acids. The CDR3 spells CASSLITGNTIYF. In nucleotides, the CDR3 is TGTGCCAGCAGCTTAATAACTGGAAACACCATATATTTT.

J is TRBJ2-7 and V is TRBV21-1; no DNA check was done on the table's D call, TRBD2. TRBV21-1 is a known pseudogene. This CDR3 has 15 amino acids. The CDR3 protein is CASSKEAGESYEQYF. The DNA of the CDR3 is TGTGCCAGCAGCAAAGAGGCGGGAGAGTCCTACGAGCAGTACTTC.

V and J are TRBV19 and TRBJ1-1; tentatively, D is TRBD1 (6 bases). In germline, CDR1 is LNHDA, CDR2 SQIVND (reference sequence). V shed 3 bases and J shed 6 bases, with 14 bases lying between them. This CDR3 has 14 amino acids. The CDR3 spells CASSIGQGFAEAFF. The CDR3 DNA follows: TGTGCCAGTAGTATCGGTCAGGGGTTCGCTGAAGCTTTCTTT.

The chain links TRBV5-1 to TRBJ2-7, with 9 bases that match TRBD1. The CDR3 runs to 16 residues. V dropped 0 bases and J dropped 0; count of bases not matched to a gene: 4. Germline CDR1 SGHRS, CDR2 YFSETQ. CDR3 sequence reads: CASSLGWDRDSYEQYF. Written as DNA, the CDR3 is TGCGCCAGCAGCTTGGGATGGGACAGGGACTCCTACGAGCAGTACTTC.

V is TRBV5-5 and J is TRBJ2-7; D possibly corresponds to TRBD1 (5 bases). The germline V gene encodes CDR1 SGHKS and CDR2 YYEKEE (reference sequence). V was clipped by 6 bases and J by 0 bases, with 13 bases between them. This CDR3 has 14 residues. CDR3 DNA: TGTGCCAGCACCCCGGAACAGGCCTCCTACGAGCAGTACTTC. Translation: CASTPEQASYEQYF.